This passage covers 3 T cell receptor beta chains from one sample sequenced in a study of T cell responses to AZD1222 COVID-19 vaccine. Sequencing was performed with immunoSEQ multiplex PCR; in TCRdb, only in-frame clones are kept and a portion is missing. The table has 75,000 to 85,000 clones, around 90% seen once. The specimen comprised peripheral blood, sampled on day 0 of AZD1222 vaccination. All receptors come from an adult in good health.

The V call is TRBV2, the J call TRBJ2-5; D is possibly TRBD2 (5 bases). Germline lookup yields CDR1 SNHLY and CDR2 FYNNEI. The CDR3 totals 15 residues. Trimming took off 10 bases at V and 5 bases at J, with 23 bases between the two ends. Here the CDR3 DNA reads TGTGCCACCAAAAGGGATAGCGCCCTGGGCGAGACCCAGTACTTC. Translating it yields CATKRDSALGETQYF.

This chain joins TRBV11-2 and TRBJ2-7, with 9 bases identical to TRBD2. This CDR3 has 16 amino acids. Per the germline V gene, CDR1 is SGHAT and CDR2 is FQNNGV. Germline trimming cut 5 bases from V and 5 bases from J; bases unmatched to any gene: 13. Here the CDR3 reads CASSPSGTSMWHEQYF. The CDR3 DNA reads TGTGCCAGCAGCCCGTCCGGGACTAGCATGTGGCACGAGCAGTACTTC. The entire variable domain, with the rest obtained from reference TRBV11-2 and TRBJ2-7, is as follows: EAGVAQSPRYKIIEKRQSVAFWCNPISGHATLYWYQQILGQGPKLLIQFQNNGVVDDSQLPKDRFSAERLKGVDSTLKIQPAKLEDSAVYLCASSPSGTSMWHEQYFGPGTRLTVT.

V usage is TRBV3-1 (or the pseudogene TRBV3-2) and J usage is TRBJ2-7, with 9 positions matching TRBD2. J gave up 3 bases and V 5 bases, and 11 bases lay outside the gene matches. CDR3 length equals 16 residues. Germline V gene data show CDR1 as LGHDT and CDR2 as YNNKEL (reference sequence). The DNA for the CDR3 is TGTGCCAGCAGCTACCTAACCGGGACTAGCTACTACGAGCAGTACTTC. This translates into CASSYLTGTSYYEQYF.